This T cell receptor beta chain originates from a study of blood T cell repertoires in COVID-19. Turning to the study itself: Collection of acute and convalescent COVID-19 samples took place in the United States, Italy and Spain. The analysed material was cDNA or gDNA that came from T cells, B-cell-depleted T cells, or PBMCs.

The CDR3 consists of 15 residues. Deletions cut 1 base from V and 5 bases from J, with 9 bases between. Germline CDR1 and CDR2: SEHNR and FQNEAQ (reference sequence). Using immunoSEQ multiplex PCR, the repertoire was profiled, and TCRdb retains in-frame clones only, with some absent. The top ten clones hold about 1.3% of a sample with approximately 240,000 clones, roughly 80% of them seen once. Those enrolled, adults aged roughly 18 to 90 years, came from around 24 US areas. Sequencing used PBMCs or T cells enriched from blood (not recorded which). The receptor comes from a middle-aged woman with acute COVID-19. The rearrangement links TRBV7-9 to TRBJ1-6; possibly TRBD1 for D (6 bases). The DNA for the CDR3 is TGTGCCAGCAGCTTAGACAGGGTGGATAATTCACCCCTCCACTTT. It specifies CASSLDRVDNSPLHF. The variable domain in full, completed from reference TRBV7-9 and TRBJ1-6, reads DTGVSQNPRHKITKRGQNVTFRCDPISEHNRLYWYRQTLGQGPEFLTYFQNEAQLEKSRLLSDRFSAERPKGSFSTLEIQRTEQGDSAMYLCASSLDRVDNSPLHFGNGTRLTVT.